This TCR beta chain was identified in a study of T cell changes during pregnancy in multiple sclerosis. This clone was seen a single time. Libraries were prepared by immunoSEQ multiplex PCR; TCRdb keeps only in-frame clonotypes and omits some of them. The table includes approximately 58,000 clones, around 93% detected once. The V and J ends lost 1 base and 5 bases respectively, with 17 bases between them. The CDR3 is made up of 16 amino acids. The germline CDR1 and CDR2 sequences are MGHRA and YSYEKL. V gene TRBV4-1 combines with J gene TRBJ2-5, with D maybe TRBD2 (6 bases). This specimen was CD4+ T cells from peripheral blood mononuclear cells, taken after pregnancy. This TCR was sampled from a female donor in good health, enrolled as a control in a pregnancy study. The CDR3 protein is CASSQGRGWREETQYF. CDR3 nucleotide sequence: TGCGCCAGCAGCCAAGGGCGGGGATGGAGGGAGGAGACCCAGTACTTC.